This T cell receptor beta chain was recovered during a study of cytomegalovirus exposure and HLA in healthy donors. Only one count was recorded for this clone. What it binds is not known. Findings and caveats of the study: In an earlier analysis, productive rearrangement rates for most beta V segments clustered near 87% or 30%.

The PCR employed 60 Vbeta primers together with 13 Jbeta primers. Repertoires were generated with immunoSEQ multiplex PCR, while TCRdb's copy carries only in-frame clones and drops some. The table includes 90,000 to 150,000 clones, 77% detected once. In germline, CDR1 is MNHEY, CDR2 SMNVEV (reference sequence). This CDR3 spans 15 amino acids. Trimming at V came to 3 bases and at J to 6 bases, leaving 4 bases not matched to a gene. The sequence was collected from a middle-aged man in good health and CMV-seropositive. Sample: PBMCs. V is TRBV27 and J is TRBJ2-1; 11 nucleotides agree with TRBD2. In nucleotides, the CDR3 is TGTGCCAGCAGTTTCCCTAGCGGGGGGACCAATGAGCAGTTCTTC. Its translation is CASSFPSGGTNEQFF.